This TCR beta chain came from a study of T cell therapy after organ transplantation. Study-level background: Blood for the long-term post-therapy sample came 20 to 29 weeks after therapy.

Time point: 20-29 weeks after completion of therapy. Patients were solid-organ transplant recipients with drug-resistant or recurrent cytomegalovirus. CDR3 length: 14 amino acids. Trimming pared 0 bases from V and 5 bases from J, leaving 8 bases between. Germline values: CDR1 MGHRA, CDR2 YSYEKL. Study findings and constraints: Post-therapy CD8 clonality change correlated inversely with pretherapy clonality. Endogenous clonotypes not in therapy products appeared after therapy alongside transferred ones.

The protocol was immunoSEQ multiplex PCR, while the TCRdb copy is restricted to in-frame clones and leaves out a portion. This table holds about 3,600 clones, roughly 69% found once. Note on this clone: Antigen specificity is unknown.

Sequencing was performed on CD8+ T cells from blood, taken after autologous CMV-specific T cell therapy. This clonotype was sampled from a human patient who had received a solid organ transplant and had CMV disease. Some T cells may possibly be graft donor cells. V is TRBV4-1 and J is TRBJ1-5; D remains unclear. The CDR3 region is CASSQDLRDQPQHF. The CDR3 bases are TGCGCCAGCAGCCAAGATCTTCGTGATCAGCCCCAGCATTTT.